The 24 T cell receptor beta chains listed next were all sequenced from one sample in a study of blood T cell repertoires in COVID-19. TCRdb's copy holds only in-frame clones and misses some; the assay was immunoSEQ multiplex PCR. The data hold around 100,000 clones, with 80% to 90% observed a single time. Sequenced: peripheral blood. These receptors originate from an elderly woman with acute or convalescent COVID-19.

The CDR3 is CASSSALGHHSYEQYF. The CDR3 DNA reads TGTGCCAGCAGCTCAGCGTTGGGTCACCACTCCTACGAGCAGTACTTC. The V and J genes are TRBV6-6 and TRBJ2-7; no clear D gene. CDR3 length: 16 residues. Germline CDR1 is MNHNY and CDR2 is SVGAGI (reference sequence). Trimming pared 6 bases from V and 0 bases from J, leaving 18 bases between.

The J gene is TRBJ2-5, the V gene TRBV5-6, with TRBD1 matching over 7 bases. Germline CDR1 and CDR2: SGHDT and YYEEEE. CDR3 length equals 14 residues. V shed 1 base, J shed 5 bases, and the junction held 5 bases outside the gene matches. In nucleotides, the CDR3 is TGTGCCAGCAGCTTGTCAGGGGGACGGGAGACCCAGTACTTC. Translated: CASSLSGGRETQYF.

The chain has TRBV24-1 and TRBJ2-3; D remains ambiguous. CDR1 KGHDR and CDR2 SFDVKD come from the germline V gene. This CDR3 comprises 16 residues. Trimming took off 4 bases at V and 0 bases at J, with 13 bases between the two ends. The CDR3 sequence is CATSEVGLPSTDTQYF. The DNA of the CDR3 is TGTGCCACCAGTGAGGTGGGCCTTCCGAGCACAGATACGCAGTATTTT.

The chain employs TRBV28 and TRBJ2-3; the D gene is possibly TRBD2 (5 bases). CDR1 MDHEN and CDR2 SYDVKM come from the germline V gene. The V end lost 3 bases, the J end lost 2 bases, and 6 bases lay between the germline ends. This CDR3 spans 13 amino acids. CDR3 coding DNA: TGTGCCAGCAGTTTGACTAACACAGATACGCAGTATTTT. Translating it yields CASSLTNTDTQYF. The variable domain in full, completed from reference TRBV28 and TRBJ2-3, reads DVKVTQSSRYLVKRTGEKVFLECVQDMDHENMFWYRQDPGLGLRLIYFSYDVKMKEKGDIPEGYSVSREKKERFSLILESASTNQTSMYLCASSLTNTDTQYFGPGTRLTVL.

V usage is TRBV6-5 and J usage is TRBJ1-5; a possible D gene is TRBD1 (6 bases). This CDR3 is built from 14 residues. CDR1 is MNHEY, CDR2 SVGAGI, per germline. V was cut by 7 bases and J by 3 bases, with 13 bases left in between. The CDR3 sequence is CASIRDRYNQPQHF. CDR3 nucleotides: TGTGCCAGCATCCGCGACAGGTACAATCAGCCCCAGCATTTT.

CDR3 sequence reads: CASSSQDRIDTQYF. CDR3 DNA: TGTGCCAGCAGCTCCCAGGACAGGATCGATACGCAGTATTTT. V is TRBV9 and J is TRBJ2-3; 7 nucleotides match TRBD1. The ends lost 4 bases at V and 6 bases at J; junction bases unmatched: 8. CDR3 size: 14 residues. Germline V gene lookup returns CDR1 SGDLS and CDR2 YYNGEE.

The rearrangement joins TRBV27 to TRBJ2-7, with no clear D. CDR1 and CDR2 (germline): MNHEY, SMNVEV (reference sequence). V was cut by 5 bases and J by 0 bases, with 14 bases left in between. The CDR3 is 15 residues long. The CDR3 sequence: CASSPLKTSSYEQYF. The DNA of the CDR3 is TGTGCCAGCAGTCCATTAAAAACGAGCTCCTACGAGCAGTACTTC.

The V call is TRBV29-1, the J call TRBJ1-2, with 7 bases fitting TRBD1. J was trimmed by 3 bases and V by 1 base; bases with no gene match: 2. The germline gives CDR1 SQVTM, CDR2 ANQGSEA. The CDR3 is 13 residues long. The CDR3 protein is CSVEGQGHYGYTF. In DNA, the CDR3 is TGCAGCGTTGAAGGACAGGGACACTATGGCTACACCTTC.

The count of this clone is one. V and J are TRBV2 and TRBJ2-2, with 8 bases that match TRBD1. Germline CDR1 is SNHLY and CDR2 is FYNNEI. V was clipped by 6 bases and J by 3 bases; unmatched bases: 9. This CDR3 comprises 16 residues. The CDR3 spells CASRRGQGDYTGELFF. The DNA of the CDR3 is TGTGCCAGCAGGAGAGGACAGGGAGATTACACCGGGGAGCTGTTTTTT.

This clone was recorded only once. The rearrangement uses TRBV11-2 and TRBJ2-3; D unclear. Trimming cost V 1 base and J 2 bases, with 10 bases left between them. This CDR3 is 15 amino acids long. Germline CDR1 SGHAT, CDR2 FQNNGV. This CDR3 reads CASSLVRLTTDTQYF. CDR3 in DNA: TGTGCCAGCAGCTTAGTTCGACTCACCACAGATACGCAGTATTTT.

This sequence joins TRBV5-6 and TRBJ2-7; 11 bases align to TRBD2. Germline V gives CDR1 SGHDT, CDR2 YYEEEE. This CDR3 has 15 residues. V was pared by 6 bases and J by 3 bases, with 8 bases of the junction left unmatched. CDR3 sequence (DNA): TGTGCCAGCACCGGGAGACTAGCGGGGTACTACGAGCAGTACTTC. It is translated as CASTGRLAGYYEQYF.

The chain employs TRBV3-1 (or the pseudogene TRBV3-2) and TRBJ1-1; TRBD1 aligns across 10 bases. The length of the CDR3 is 14 residues. Germline V gene sequence: CDR1 LGHDT, CDR2 YNNKEL (reference sequence). V gave up 3 bases and J gave up 6 bases; unmatched junction bases: 4. The CDR3 nucleotides read TGTGCCAGCAGCCAGTCGGACAGGGGGTCTGAAGCTTTCTTT. This codes for CASSQSDRGSEAFF.

This chain connects TRBV30 to TRBJ1-1; D might be TRBD1 (5 bases). Germline V CDR1 and CDR2: GTSNPN, SVGIG (reference sequence). Trimming took 0 bases from V and 0 from J, leaving 11 bases between them. The CDR3 runs to 15 residues. The CDR3 reads CAWSVRRDLNTEAFF. The CDR3 DNA follows: TGTGCCTGGAGTGTAAGGAGGGACTTGAACACTGAAGCTTTCTTT.

The chain combines TRBV18 with TRBJ1-1; 9 positions match TRBD1. Germline CDR1 KGHSH, CDR2 LQKENI. The CDR3 is 14 amino acids. V trimming: 8 bases; J trimming: 1 base; junction bases outside the gene matches: 5. CDR3 sequence reads: CASQTTGGNTEAFF. CDR3 in DNA: TGTGCCAGCCAAACGACAGGGGGGAACACTGAAGCTTTCTTT.

The chain's CDR3 is CASSVVDRGNTIYF. The CDR3 nucleotides are TGTGCCAGCAGTGTAGTGGACAGAGGAAACACCATATATTTT. J is TRBJ1-3 and V is TRBV2, with D possibly TRBD1 on 6 matching bases. CDR1 and CDR2 from the germline V gene are SNHLY and FYNNEI. This CDR3 contains 14 residues. Trimming removed 4 bases from V and 4 bases from J, with 11 bases in between.

The V gene is TRBV11-2, the J gene TRBJ1-3; D not certain. The CDR3 is 13 amino acids. Looked up from germline, CDR1 is SGHAT and CDR2 is FQNNGV. Trimming removed 3 bases at V and 7 bases at J, with 10 bases between. The CDR3: CASSFFSANTIYF. The CDR3 region has the DNA TGTGCCAGCAGCTTTTTTTCCGCGAACACCATATATTTT.

Note on this clone: The junction and the germline gene differ at one end; a read error may be behind it. The J gene is TRBJ1-2, the V gene TRBV28, with 8 bases aligning to TRBD1. The germline V gene encodes CDR1 MDHEN and CDR2 SYDVKM. CDR3 length: 13 amino acids. The CDR3 coding sequence is TGTGCCAGCGACCGGACAGGGAACTATGGCCACACCTTC. It encodes CASDRTGNYGHTF.

This sequence joins TRBV12-3 or TRBV12-4 and TRBJ1-1, with D possibly matching TRBD1 (5 bases). Trimming stripped 5 bases from V and 0 bases from J, with 7 bases between. This CDR3 is built from 13 residues. This CDR3 is CASSQTVNTEAFF. CDR3 nucleotides: TGTGCCAGCAGTCAGACAGTGAACACTGAAGCTTTCTTT.

The chain couples TRBV12-3 or TRBV12-4 to TRBJ2-5; D unresolved. Deletions cut 6 bases from V and 5 bases from J, with 7 bases between. This CDR3 is 11 amino acids long. The CDR3 loop reads CASSLSETQYF. The CDR3 DNA is TGTGCCAGCAGCCTATCGGAGACCCAGTACTTC.

This clone is a singleton in its sample. The J gene is TRBJ2-7, the V gene TRBV5-1, with D tentatively TRBD1 (6 bases). V was pared by 6 bases and J by 1 base, with 14 bases between. CDR3 length: 14 residues. CDR1 is SGHRS, CDR2 YFSETQ, per germline. Here the CDR3 DNA reads TGCGCCAGCACGCCGGACAGTATGTCCTACGAGCAGTACTTC. Encoded protein: CASTPDSMSYEQYF.

The chain couples TRBV11-3 to TRBJ2-1; tentative D call: TRBD1 (6 bases). The CDR3 length is 17 residues. In germline, CDR1 is SGHNT, CDR2 YENEEA. V lost 1 base to trimming and J lost 4 bases, with 17 bases between them. The CDR3 is CASSLVAPGEGYNEQFF. The CDR3 nucleotides are TGTGCCAGCAGCTTAGTCGCGCCAGGGGAAGGATACAATGAGCAGTTCTTC.

The sample holds a few counts of this clone. The rearrangement joins TRBV19 to TRBJ2-7; 7 bases are shared with TRBD1. The germline V gene has CDR1 LNHDA and CDR2 SQIVND (reference sequence). The CDR3 extends over 15 amino acids. With V trimmed by 3 bases and J by 0 bases, 5 bases remained unmatched. In DNA, the CDR3 is TGTGCCAGTAGTATTCGGACAGGAGCCTCCTACGAGCAGTACTTC. This gives the protein CASSIRTGASYEQYF.

V usage is TRBV2 and J usage is TRBJ1-5, with a tentative D call TRBD1 (5 bases). V dropped 6 bases and J dropped 0 bases, with 15 bases sitting between them. CDR3 length equals 16 residues. Germline CDR1 SNHLY, CDR2 FYNNEI. In nucleotides, the CDR3 is TGTGCCAGCAGAGCAACACCCGGGGGTAGCAATCAGCCCCAGCATTTT. Translated, it gives CASRATPGGSNQPQHF.

The chain has TRBV6-2 or TRBV6-3 and TRBJ1-5; perhaps TRBD1 as D (6 bases). Trimming took off 5 bases at V and 3 bases at J, with 17 bases between the two ends. The CDR3 is made up of 16 amino acids. Germline V gene data show CDR1 as MNHEY and CDR2 as SVGEGT. CDR3 in DNA: TGTGCCAGCAGTCCGACAGGCGGTGGACCCAATCAGCCCCAGCATTTT. Its translation is CASSPTGGGPNQPQHF.